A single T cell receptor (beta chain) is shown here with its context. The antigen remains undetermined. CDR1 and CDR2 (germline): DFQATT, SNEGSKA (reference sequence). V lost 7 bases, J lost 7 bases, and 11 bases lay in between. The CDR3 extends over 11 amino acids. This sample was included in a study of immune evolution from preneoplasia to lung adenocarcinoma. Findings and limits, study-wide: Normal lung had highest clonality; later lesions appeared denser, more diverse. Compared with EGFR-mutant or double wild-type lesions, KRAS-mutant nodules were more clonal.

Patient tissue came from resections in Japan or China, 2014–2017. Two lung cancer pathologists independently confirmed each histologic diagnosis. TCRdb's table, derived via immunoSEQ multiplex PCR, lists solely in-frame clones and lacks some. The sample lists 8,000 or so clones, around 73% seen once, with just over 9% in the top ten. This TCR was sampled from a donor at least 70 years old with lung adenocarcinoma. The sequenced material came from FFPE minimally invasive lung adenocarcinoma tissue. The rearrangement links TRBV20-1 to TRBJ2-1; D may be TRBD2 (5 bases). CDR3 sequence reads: CSEQEGNEQFF. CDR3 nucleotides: TGCAGTGAACAAGAGGGAAATGAGCAGTTCTTC.